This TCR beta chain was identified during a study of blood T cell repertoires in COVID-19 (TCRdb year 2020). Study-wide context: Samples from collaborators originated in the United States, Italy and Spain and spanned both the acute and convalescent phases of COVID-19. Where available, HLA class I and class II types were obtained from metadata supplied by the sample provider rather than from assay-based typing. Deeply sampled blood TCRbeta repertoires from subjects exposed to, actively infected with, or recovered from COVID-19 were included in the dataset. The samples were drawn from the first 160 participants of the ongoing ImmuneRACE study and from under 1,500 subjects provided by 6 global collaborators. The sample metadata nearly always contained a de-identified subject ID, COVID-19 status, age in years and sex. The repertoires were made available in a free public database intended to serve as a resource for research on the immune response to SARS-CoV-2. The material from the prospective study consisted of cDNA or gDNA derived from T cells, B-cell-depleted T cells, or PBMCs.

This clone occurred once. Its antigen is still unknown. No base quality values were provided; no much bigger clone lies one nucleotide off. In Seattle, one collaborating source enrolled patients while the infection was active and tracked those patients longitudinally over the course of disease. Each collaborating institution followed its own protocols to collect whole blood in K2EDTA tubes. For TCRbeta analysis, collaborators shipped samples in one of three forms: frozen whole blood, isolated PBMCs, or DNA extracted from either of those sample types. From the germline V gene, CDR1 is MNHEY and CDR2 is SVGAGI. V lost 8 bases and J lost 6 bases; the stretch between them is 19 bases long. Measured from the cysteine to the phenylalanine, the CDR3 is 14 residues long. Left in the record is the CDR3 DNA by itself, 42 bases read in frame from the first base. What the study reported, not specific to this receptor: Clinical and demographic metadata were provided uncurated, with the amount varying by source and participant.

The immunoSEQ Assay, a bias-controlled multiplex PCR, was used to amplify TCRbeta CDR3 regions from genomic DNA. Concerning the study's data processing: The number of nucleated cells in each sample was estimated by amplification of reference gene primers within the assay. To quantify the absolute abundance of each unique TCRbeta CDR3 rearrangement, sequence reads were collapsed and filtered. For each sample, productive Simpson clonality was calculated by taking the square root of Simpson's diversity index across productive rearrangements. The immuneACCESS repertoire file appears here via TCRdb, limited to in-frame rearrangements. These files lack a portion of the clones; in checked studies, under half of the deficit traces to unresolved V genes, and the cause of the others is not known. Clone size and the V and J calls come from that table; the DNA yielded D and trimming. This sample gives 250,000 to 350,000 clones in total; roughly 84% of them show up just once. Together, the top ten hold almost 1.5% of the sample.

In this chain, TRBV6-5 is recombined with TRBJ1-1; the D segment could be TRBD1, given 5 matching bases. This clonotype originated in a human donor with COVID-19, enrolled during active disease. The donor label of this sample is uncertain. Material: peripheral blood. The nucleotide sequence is TGTGCCAGCTCATCGGGACGGGGGATTTCTGAAGCTTTCTTT. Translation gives CASSSGRGISEAFF.